The subject of this entry is one T cell receptor beta chain. These data are taken from a study of blood T cell repertoires in COVID-19. Germline loops: CDR1 MGHDK, CDR2 SYGVNS. V lost 7 bases, J lost 7 bases, and 15 bases stayed unmatched. The CDR3 spans 15 residues. Sequencing used immunoSEQ multiplex PCR; TCRdb keeps in-frame clones, though not all of them. Of 60,000 to 75,000 clones in the sample, approximately 90% were seen once. The material sequenced was peripheral blood. The V gene is TRBV25-1, the J gene TRBJ2-7, with 8 nucleotides matching TRBD1. The clonotype was recovered from a human donor in a cohort sampled during active COVID-19. CDR3 DNA sequence: TGTGCCAGCATCGCCCCCGGCAGGGGGCGAGGGGAGCAGTACTTC. Its translation: CASIAPGRGRGEQYF.